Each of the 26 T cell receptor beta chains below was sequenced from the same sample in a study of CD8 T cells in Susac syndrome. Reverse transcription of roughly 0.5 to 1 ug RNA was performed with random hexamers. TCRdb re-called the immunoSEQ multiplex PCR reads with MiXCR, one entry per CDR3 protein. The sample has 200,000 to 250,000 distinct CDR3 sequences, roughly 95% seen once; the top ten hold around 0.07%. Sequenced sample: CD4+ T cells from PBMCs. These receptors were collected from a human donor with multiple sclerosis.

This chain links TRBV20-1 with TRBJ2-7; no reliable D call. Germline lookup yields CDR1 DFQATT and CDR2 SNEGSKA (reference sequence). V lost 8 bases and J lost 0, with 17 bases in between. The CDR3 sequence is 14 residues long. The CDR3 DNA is TGCAGTACTACCGGGTTGGGAAGCTCCTACGAGCAGTACTTC. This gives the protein CSTTGLGSSYEQYF.

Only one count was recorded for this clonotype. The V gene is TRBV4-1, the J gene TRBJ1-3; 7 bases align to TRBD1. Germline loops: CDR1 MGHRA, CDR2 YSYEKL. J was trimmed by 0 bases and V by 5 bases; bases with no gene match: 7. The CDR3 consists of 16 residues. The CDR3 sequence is CASSRTDRASGNTIYF. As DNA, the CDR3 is TGCGCCAGCAGCAGAACAGACAGGGCCTCTGGAAACACCATATATTTT.

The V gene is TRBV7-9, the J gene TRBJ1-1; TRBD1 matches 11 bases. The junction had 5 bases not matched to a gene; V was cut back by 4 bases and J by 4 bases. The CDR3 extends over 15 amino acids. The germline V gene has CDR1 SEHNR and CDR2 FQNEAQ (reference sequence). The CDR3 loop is CASSYSGTGGTEAFF. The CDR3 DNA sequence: TGTGCCAGCAGCTATTCCGGGACAGGGGGCACTGAAGCTTTCTTT.

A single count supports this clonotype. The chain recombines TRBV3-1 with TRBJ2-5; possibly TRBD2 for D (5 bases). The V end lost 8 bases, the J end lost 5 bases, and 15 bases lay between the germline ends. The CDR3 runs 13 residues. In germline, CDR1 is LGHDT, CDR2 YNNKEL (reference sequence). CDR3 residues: CASGGLARETQYF. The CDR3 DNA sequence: TGTGCCAGCGGTGGGCTAGCTCGGGAGACCCAGTACTTC.

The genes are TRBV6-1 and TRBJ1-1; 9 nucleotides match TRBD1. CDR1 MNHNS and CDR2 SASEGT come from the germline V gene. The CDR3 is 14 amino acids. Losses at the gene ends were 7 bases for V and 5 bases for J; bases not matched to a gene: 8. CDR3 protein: CASNADRGWTEAFF. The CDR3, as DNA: TGTGCCAGCAACGCGGACAGGGGTTGGACTGAAGCTTTCTTT.

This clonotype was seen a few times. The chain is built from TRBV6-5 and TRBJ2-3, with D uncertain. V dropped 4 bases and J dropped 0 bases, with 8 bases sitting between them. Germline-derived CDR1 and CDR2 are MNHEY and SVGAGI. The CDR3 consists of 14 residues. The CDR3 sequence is CASSSRSSTDTQYF. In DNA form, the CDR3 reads TGTGCCAGCAGTTCTAGAAGTAGCACAGATACGCAGTATTTT.

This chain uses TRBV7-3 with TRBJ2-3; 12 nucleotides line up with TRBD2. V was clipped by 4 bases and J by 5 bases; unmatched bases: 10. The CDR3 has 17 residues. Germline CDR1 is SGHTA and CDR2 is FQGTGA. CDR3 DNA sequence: TGTGCCAGCAGCTCACCAAGACTAGCGGGAGAACAAGATACGCAGTATTTT. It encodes CASSSPRLAGEQDTQYF.

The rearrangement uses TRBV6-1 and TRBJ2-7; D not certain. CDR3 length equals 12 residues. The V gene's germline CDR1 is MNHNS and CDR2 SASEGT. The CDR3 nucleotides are TGTGCCACAGTAGGGCCGTTTCACTACCGGAGCGTC. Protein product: CATVGPFHYRSV.

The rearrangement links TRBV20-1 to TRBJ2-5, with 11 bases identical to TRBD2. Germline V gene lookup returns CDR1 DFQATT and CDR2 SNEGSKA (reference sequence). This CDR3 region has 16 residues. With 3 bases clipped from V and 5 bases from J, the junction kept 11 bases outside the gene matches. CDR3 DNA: TGCAGTGCTAGTCTAACTAGCGGGAGTCCAGGGGAGACCCAGTACTTC. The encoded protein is CSASLTSGSPGETQYF.

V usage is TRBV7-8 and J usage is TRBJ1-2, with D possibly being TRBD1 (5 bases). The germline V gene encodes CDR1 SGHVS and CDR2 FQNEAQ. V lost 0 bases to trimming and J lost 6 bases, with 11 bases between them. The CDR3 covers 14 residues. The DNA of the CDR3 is TGTGCCAGCAGCTTAGCGCGGACGGGGGATGGCTACACCTTC. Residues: CASSLARTGDGYTF.

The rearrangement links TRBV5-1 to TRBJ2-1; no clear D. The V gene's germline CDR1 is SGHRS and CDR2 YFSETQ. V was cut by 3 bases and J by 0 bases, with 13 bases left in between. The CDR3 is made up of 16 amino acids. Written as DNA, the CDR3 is TGCGCCAGCAGCTCAAACTCAGGCCGCTCCTACAATGAGCAGTTCTTC. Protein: CASSSNSGRSYNEQFF.

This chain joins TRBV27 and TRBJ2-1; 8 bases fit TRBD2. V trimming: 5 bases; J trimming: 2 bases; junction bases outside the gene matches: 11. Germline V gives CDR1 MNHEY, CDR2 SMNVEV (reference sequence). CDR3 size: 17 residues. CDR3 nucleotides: TGTGCCAGCAGTCCCCCCCCAGCGGGAGTGACCTACAATGAGCAGTTCTTC. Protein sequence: CASSPPPAGVTYNEQFF.

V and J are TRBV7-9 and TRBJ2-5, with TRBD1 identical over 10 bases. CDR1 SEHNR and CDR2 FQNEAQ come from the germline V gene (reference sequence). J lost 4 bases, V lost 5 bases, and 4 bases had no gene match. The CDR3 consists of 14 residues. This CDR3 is CASSRTGGTETQYF. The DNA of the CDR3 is TGTGCCAGCAGCCGGACAGGGGGAACAGAGACCCAGTACTTC.

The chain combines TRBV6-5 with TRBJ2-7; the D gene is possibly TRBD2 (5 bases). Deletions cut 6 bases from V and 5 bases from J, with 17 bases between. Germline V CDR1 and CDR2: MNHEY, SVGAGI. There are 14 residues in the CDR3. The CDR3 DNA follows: TGTGCCAGCAGGCGGGCAGGCGAAACTAACGAGCAGTACGTC. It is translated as CASRRAGETNEQYV.

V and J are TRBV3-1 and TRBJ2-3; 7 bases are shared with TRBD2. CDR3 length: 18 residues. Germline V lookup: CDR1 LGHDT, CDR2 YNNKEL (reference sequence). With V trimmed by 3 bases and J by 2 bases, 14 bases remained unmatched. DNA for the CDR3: TGTGCCAGCAGCCATCTCCTACCACAGCGGGGAGACACAGATACGCAGTATTTT. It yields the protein CASSHLLPQRGDTDTQYF.

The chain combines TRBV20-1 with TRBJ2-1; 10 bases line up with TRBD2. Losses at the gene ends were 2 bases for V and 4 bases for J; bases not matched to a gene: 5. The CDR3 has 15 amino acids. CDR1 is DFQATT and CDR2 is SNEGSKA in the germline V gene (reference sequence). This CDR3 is CSARRAGGYYNEQFF. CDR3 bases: TGCAGTGCTAGAAGAGCGGGAGGGTATTACAATGAGCAGTTCTTC.

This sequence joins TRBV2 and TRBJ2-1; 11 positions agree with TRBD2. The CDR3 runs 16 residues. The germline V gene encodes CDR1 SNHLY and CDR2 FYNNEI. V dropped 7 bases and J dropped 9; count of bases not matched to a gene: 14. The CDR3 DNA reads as TGTGCCAGCATTCCATCCGGGACTAGCGGACGGGGTGAGCAGTTCTTC. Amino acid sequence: CASIPSGTSGRGEQFF.

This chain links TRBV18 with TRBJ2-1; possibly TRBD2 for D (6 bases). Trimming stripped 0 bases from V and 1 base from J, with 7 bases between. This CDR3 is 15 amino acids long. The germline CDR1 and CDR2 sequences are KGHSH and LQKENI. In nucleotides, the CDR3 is TGTGCCAGCTCACCACCGGGGGGATCCTACAATGAGCAGTTCTTC. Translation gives CASSPPGGSYNEQFF.

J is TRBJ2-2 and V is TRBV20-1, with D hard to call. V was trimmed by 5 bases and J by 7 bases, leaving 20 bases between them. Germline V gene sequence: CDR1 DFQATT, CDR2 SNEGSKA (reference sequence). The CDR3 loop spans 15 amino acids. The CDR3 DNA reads TGCAGTGCTTTCGCCGACGCTACAATTGGCGGGGAGCTGTTTTTT. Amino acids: CSAFADATIGGELFF.

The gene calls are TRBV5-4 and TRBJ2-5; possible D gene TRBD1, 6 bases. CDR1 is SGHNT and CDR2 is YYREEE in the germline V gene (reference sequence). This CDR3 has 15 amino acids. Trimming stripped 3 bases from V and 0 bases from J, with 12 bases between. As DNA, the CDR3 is TGTGCCAGCAGCTCTGCGACAGGATACCAAGAGACCCAGTACTTC. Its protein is CASSSATGYQETQYF.

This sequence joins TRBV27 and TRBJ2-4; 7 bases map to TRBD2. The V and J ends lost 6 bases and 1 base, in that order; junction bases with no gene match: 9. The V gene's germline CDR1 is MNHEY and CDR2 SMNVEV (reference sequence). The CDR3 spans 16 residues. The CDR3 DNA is TGTGCCAGCAGAGGGGTGGGGCGGGGGGCCAAAAACATTCAGTACTTC. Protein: CASRGVGRGAKNIQYF.

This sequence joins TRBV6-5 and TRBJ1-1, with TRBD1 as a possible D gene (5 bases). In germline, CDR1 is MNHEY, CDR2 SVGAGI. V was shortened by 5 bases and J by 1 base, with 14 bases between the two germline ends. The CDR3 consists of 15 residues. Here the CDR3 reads CASSRPRESNTEAFF. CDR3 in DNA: TGTGCCAGCAGTCGCCCCAGGGAGTCGAACACTGAAGCTTTCTTT.

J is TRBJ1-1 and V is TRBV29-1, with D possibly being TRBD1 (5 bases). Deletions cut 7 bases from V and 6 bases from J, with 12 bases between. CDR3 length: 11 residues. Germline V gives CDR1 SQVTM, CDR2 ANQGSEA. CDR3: CSAGSGAEAFF. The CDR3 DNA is TGCAGCGCCGGATCGGGGGCTGAAGCTTTCTTT.

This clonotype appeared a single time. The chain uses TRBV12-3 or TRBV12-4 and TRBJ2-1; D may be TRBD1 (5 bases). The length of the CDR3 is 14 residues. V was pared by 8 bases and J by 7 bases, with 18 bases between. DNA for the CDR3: TGTGCCAGCGCCCCAGGGCTACGAGTAAATGAGCAGTTCTTC. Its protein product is CASAPGLRVNEQFF.

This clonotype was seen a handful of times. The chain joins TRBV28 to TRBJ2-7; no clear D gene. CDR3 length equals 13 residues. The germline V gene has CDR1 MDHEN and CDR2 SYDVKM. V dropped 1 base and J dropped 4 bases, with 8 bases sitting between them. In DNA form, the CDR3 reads TGTGCCAGCAGTTTATTCACGGAGTACGAGCAGTACTTC. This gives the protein CASSLFTEYEQYF.

CDR3 loop: CASTGGGEQFF. CDR3 in DNA: TGTGCCAGCACGGGCGGGGGTGAGCAGTTCTTC. J is TRBJ2-1 and V is TRBV6-1, with TRBD2 matching 7 bases. J gave up 9 bases and V 7 bases, and 3 bases lay outside the gene matches. The CDR3 is 11 residues long. Germline V gene lookup returns CDR1 MNHNS and CDR2 SASEGT.